This T cell receptor (beta chain) was documented in a study of T cell clonotyping in hematopoietic cell transplantation. Concerning this clone: Its antigen remains unknown.

Findings of the study overall: CD4 and CD8 repertoire contributions could not be separated without sorting. After transplant, recipient diversity fell while pathologically expanded clonotypes grew through day 180. Graft donor and pretransplant recipient Inverse Simpson Index values predicted broader posttransplant TCR diversity. Few recipient clonotypes overlapped donors; over 97% were de novo at given depth.

Method: immunoSEQ multiplex PCR; TCRdb's copy keeps in-frame clones and lacks some. The data hold roughly 12,000 clones, with roughly 90% observed a single time. Deletions cut 0 bases from V and 5 bases from J, with 4 bases between. The CDR3 loop spans 11 amino acids. CDR1 is GTSNPN, CDR2 SVGIG, per germline (reference sequence). This rearrangement joins TRBV30 to TRBJ1-2; no definite D call. What was sequenced was peripheral blood mononuclear cells. The sequence was obtained from a woman aged 45-65 years in good health. Some clones in this sample may be carry-over from other donors' samples. CDR3 amino acids: CAWSVAYGYTF. CDR3 coding DNA: TGTGCCTGGAGTGTAGCATATGGCTACACCTTC.